The entry below describes one T cell receptor beta chain. Its antigen remains unknown. In patients chosen for sequencing, flow cytometry had shown CD8+CD57+ cell expansion. The cohort consisted entirely of patients having severe acquired aplastic anemia. Blood samples were obtained from patients who had received no prior therapy. Genomic DNA, the template, was used for profiling of the TCR beta VDJ and CDR3. TCRdb re-analysed the reads in MiXCR, keeping a single row per CDR3 protein. In the table there are roughly 160,000 distinct CDR3 sequences, 40% to 50% of which are singletons. The CDR3 consists of 14 residues. CDR1 is SGHVS and CDR2 is FNYEAQ in the germline V gene. Deletions cut 1 base from V and 2 bases from J, with 8 bases between. This record comes from a study of CD8+CD57+ T cells in acquired aplastic anemia. General study results and limits: For CD8+ Simpson's diversity, patients and controls showed no significant difference. Twenty-nine shared CD8+ CDR3s appeared highly expressed within patients' immunodominant clones.

The TCR was taken from a human donor with aplastic anemia. The sample comprised sorted CD4+, CD8+, or CD8+CD57+ T cells (not recorded which) from PBMCs. The chain employs TRBV7-6 and TRBJ1-1; D unclear. The CDR3 protein is CASSLGARNTEAFF. The CDR3 bases are TGTGCCAGCAGCTTAGGGGCAAGAAACACTGAAGCTTTCTTT.